Below are 5 T cell receptor beta chains sequenced from a single sample in a study of human T cells and chemical hapten exposure (dated by TCRdb to about 2021). Total RNA was extracted from unfractionated whole blood collected in Tempus Blood RNA tubes. Library construction relied on 5' RACE. These reads were obtained on an Illumina MiSeq. In-frame beta chains were kept once TCRdb had trimmed the public reads at Q25 with fastp and called clones with MiXCR. Each CDR3 protein appears once, grouped with its most common genes and DNA. The sample includes some 78,000 distinct CDR3 sequences, with more than 7.5% observed a single time. Of the sample, under 3% is held by the ten largest clones. Receptors originate from a male donor in good health.

The genes are TRBV5-4 and TRBJ2-3, with D possibly being TRBD2 (5 bases). The CDR3 contains 15 residues. Deletions cut 0 bases from V and 0 bases from J, with 8 bases between. The germline V gene encodes CDR1 SGHNT and CDR2 YYREEE (reference sequence). In DNA form, the CDR3 reads TGTGCCAGCAGCTTGGCTAGCACAAGCACAGATACGCAGTATTTT. This translates into CASSLASTSTDTQYF.

Many counts were recorded for this clonotype. The chain combines TRBV7-8 with TRBJ2-7; either TRBD1 or TRBD2 may fit D (5 bases each). CDR1 and CDR2 from the germline V gene are SGHVS and FQNEAQ. The ends were cut back, 4 bases at V and 2 bases at J, with 12 bases in the middle. This CDR3 comprises 14 residues. The CDR3 protein is CASSSRDATYEQYF. The CDR3, as DNA: TGTGCCAGCAGCTCCCGGGACGCCACCTACGAGCAGTACTTC.

This clonotype occurred a few times. The CDR3 DNA reads TGTGCCAGCAGCTCCACAGGGGGCGCGGGTAATGAGCAGTTCTTC. This codes for CASSSTGGAGNEQFF. The V and J genes are TRBV7-9 and TRBJ2-1, with 9 bases that match TRBD1. Trimming at V came to 4 bases and at J to 7 bases, leaving 8 bases not matched to a gene. The CDR3 has 15 residues. The germline CDR1 and CDR2 sequences are SEHNR and FQNEAQ (reference sequence). The whole variable domain, filled in from reference TRBV7-9 and TRBJ2-1, reads DTGVSQNPRHKITKRGQNVTFRCDPISEHNRLYWYRQTLGQGPEFLTYFQNEAQLEKSRLLSDRFSAERPKGSFSTLEIQRTEQGDSAMYLCASSSTGGAGNEQFFGPGTRLTVL.

This clonotype was seen many times. The chain's CDR3 is CASSSSRGPSADTQYF. DNA for the CDR3: TGTGCCAGCAGCTCCTCCAGGGGGCCGAGTGCAGATACGCAGTATTTT. This chain links TRBV7-6 with TRBJ2-3; 8 nucleotides line up with TRBD1. CDR1 and CDR2 (germline): SGHVS, FNYEAQ. This CDR3 is 16 amino acids long. V dropped 4 bases and J dropped 4; count of bases not matched to a gene: 10.

At least ten counts were recorded for this clonotype. The V call is TRBV7-6, the J call TRBJ2-2; the D gene is possibly TRBD1 (5 bases). V dropped 1 base and J dropped 2 bases, with 8 bases sitting between them. The CDR3 totals 15 residues. CDR1 is SGHVS and CDR2 is FNYEAQ in the germline V gene. CDR3 DNA: TGTGCCAGCAGCTTAGGGGGCAGCAACACCGGGGAGCTGTTTTTT. It is translated as CASSLGGSNTGELFF.